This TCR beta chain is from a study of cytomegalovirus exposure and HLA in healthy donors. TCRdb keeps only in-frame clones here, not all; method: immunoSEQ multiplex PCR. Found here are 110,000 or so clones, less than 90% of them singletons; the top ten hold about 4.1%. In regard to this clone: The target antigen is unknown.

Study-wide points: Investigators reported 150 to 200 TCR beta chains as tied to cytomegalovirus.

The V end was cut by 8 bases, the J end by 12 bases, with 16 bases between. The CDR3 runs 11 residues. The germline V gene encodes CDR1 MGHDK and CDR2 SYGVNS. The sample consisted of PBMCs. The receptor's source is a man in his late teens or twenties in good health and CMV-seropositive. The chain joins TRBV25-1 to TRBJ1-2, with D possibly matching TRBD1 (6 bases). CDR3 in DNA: TGTGCCAGCGGTGCCGGGACATTCCACACCTTC. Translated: CASGAGTFHTF.